This is a list of T cell receptor beta chains from one sample in a study of cytomegalovirus exposure and HLA in healthy donors. TCRdb's table, derived via immunoSEQ multiplex PCR, lists solely in-frame clones and lacks some. This sample contains about 140,000 clones. The sample comprised PBMCs. Source of these receptors: a man aged 35-49 years in good health and CMV-seronegative. Both conserved end residues are part of each CDR3. D genes are given only for firm matches.

CDR3 length: 16; V gene: TRBV9; D gene: TRBD1; J gene: TRBJ1-3; CDR3 DNA: TGTGCCAGCAGCGCACGGGACAGCCACTCTGGAAACACCATATATTTT; CDR3 protein: CASSARDSHSGNTIYF
CDR3 length: 13; V gene: TRBV18; D gene: .; J gene: TRBJ1-1; CDR3 DNA: TGTGCCAGCTCACCGAACAGGGAAACTGAAGCTTTCTTT; CDR3 protein: CASSPNRETEAFF
CDR3 length: 14; V gene: TRBV7-9; D gene: TRBD2; J gene: TRBJ2-7; CDR3 DNA: TGTGCCAGCACCCGAGCGGGGGGGCCCGGCGAGCAGTACTTC; CDR3 protein: CASTRAGGPGEQYF
CDR3 length: 12; V gene: TRBV18; D gene: .; J gene: TRBJ1-1; CDR3 DNA: TGTGCCAGCTCACCCCTCAACACTGAAGCTTTCTTT; CDR3 protein: CASSPLNTEAFF
CDR3 length: 13; V gene: TRBV9; D gene: .; J gene: TRBJ1-2; CDR3 DNA: TGTGCCAGCAGTGCCGGAGGTAACTATGGCTACACCTTC; CDR3 protein: CASSAGGNYGYTF
CDR3 length: 11; V gene: TRBV6-1; D gene: .; J gene: TRBJ2-7; CDR3 DNA: TGTGCCAGCAGATCGGTTGGCGAGCAGTACTTC; CDR3 protein: CASRSVGEQYF
CDR3 length: 14; V gene: TRBV7-6; D gene: TRBD2; J gene: TRBJ2-1; CDR3 DNA: TGTGCCAGCAGCTCGTCTAGCGGGGGTAATGAGCAGTTCTTC; CDR3 protein: CASSSSSGGNEQFF
CDR3 length: 14; V gene: TRBV6-5; D gene: .; J gene: TRBJ1-4; CDR3 DNA: TGTGCCAGCAGTTACACCAGACTTAATGAAGAACTGTTTTTT; CDR3 protein: CASSYTRLNEELFF
CDR3 length: 16; V gene: TRBV11-1; D gene: TRBD1; J gene: TRBJ2-2; CDR3 DNA: TGTGCCAGCAGCCCACCGACAGGGGGCAGCACCGGGGAGCTGTTTTTT; CDR3 protein: CASSPPTGGSTGELFF
CDR3 length: 17; V gene: TRBV15; D gene: .; J gene: TRBJ1-4; CDR3 DNA: TGTGCCACCAGCAGAGCCCGGTTACTAGCAACTAATGAAAAACTGTTTTTT; CDR3 protein: CATSRARLLATNEKLFF
CDR3 length: 13; V gene: TRBV7-9; D gene: TRBD1; J gene: TRBJ2-7; CDR3 DNA: TGTGCCAGCGAGGGACAGGGAATTAGCGAGCAGTACTTC; CDR3 protein: CASEGQGISEQYF
CDR3 length: 16; V gene: TRBV5-1; D gene: .; J gene: TRBJ2-1; CDR3 DNA: TGCGCCAGCAGCGCGTTTCAGGGCAGTGGGTTCGATGAGCAGTTCTTC; CDR3 protein: CASSAFQGSGFDEQFF
CDR3 length: 14; V gene: TRBV25-1; D gene: TRBD1; J gene: TRBJ1-6; CDR3 DNA: TGTGCCAGCACTACAGGGGGCTATAATTCACCCCTCCACTTT; CDR3 protein: CASTTGGYNSPLHF
CDR3 length: 16; V gene: TRBV13; D gene: .; J gene: TRBJ2-2; CDR3 DNA: TGTGCCAGCAGCTTATTGGGGGAGGATTACACCGGGGAGCTGTTTTTT; CDR3 protein: CASSLLGEDYTGELFF
CDR3 length: 14; V gene: TRBV6-5; D gene: .; J gene: TRBJ2-7; CDR3 DNA: TGTGCCAGCAGTTACTCCGGGGATATCTACGAGCAGTACTTC; CDR3 protein: CASSYSGDIYEQYF
CDR3 length: 11; V gene: TRBV29-1; D gene: .; J gene: TRBJ2-5; CDR3 DNA: TGCAGCGTTGAAGAGGTCGGTCAGGGCGACTTC; CDR3 protein: CSVEEVGQGDF
CDR3 length: 15; V gene: TRBV14; D gene: .; J gene: TRBJ2-3; CDR3 DNA: TGTGCCAGCAGCCAAGTCACGTCGCGAGGGGATACGCAGTATTTT; CDR3 protein: CASSQVTSRGDTQYF
CDR3 length: 16; V gene: TRBV7-6; D gene: .; J gene: TRBJ2-2; CDR3 DNA: TGTGCCAGCAGCTTACAGACCGGGGCGAACACCGGGGAGCTGTTTTTT; CDR3 protein: CASSLQTGANTGELFF
CDR3 length: 14; V gene: TRBV7-2; D gene: .; J gene: TRBJ1-4; CDR3 DNA: TGTGCCAGCAGCCCCGACAGGCTGAATGAAAAACTGTTTTTT; CDR3 protein: CASSPDRLNEKLFF
CDR3 length: 13; V gene: TRBV6-5; D gene: TRBD1; J gene: TRBJ2-7; CDR3 DNA: TGTGCCAGCAGCCCGGACAGGAACTACGAGCAGTACTTC; CDR3 protein: CASSPDRNYEQYF
CDR3 length: 14; V gene: TRBV11-3; D gene: TRBD1; J gene: TRBJ2-7; CDR3 DNA: TGTGCCAGCAGCGTGGGACAGGGGAGGGACGAGCAGTACTTC; CDR3 protein: CASSVGQGRDEQYF
CDR3 length: 14; V gene: TRBV28; D gene: TRBD2; J gene: TRBJ2-7; CDR3 DNA: TGTGCCAGCAGTAAGACTAGCGGGGTCTACGAGCAGTACTTC; CDR3 protein: CASSKTSGVYEQYF
CDR3 length: 13; V gene: TRBV27; D gene: .; J gene: TRBJ1-1; CDR3 DNA: TGTGCCAGCAGCAGACCGGGGGGCACTGAAGCTTTCTTT; CDR3 protein: CASSRPGGTEAFF
CDR3 length: 15; V gene: TRBV5-4; D gene: .; J gene: TRBJ1-4; CDR3 DNA: TGTGCCAGCAGCTCAACCGGGACAAGTAATGAAAAACTGTTTTTT; CDR3 protein: CASSSTGTSNEKLFF
CDR3 length: 13; V gene: TRBV5-4; D gene: .; J gene: TRBJ1-2; CDR3 DNA: TGTGCCAGCAGCTTGGTTAGGGGATATGGCTACACCTTC; CDR3 protein: CASSLVRGYGYTF
CDR3 length: 16; V gene: TRBV6-5; D gene: .; J gene: TRBJ2-1; CDR3 DNA: TGTGCCAGCAGTTACGCGTACACCTTGACTGGGAATGAGCAGTTCTTC; CDR3 protein: CASSYAYTLTGNEQFF
CDR3 length: 15; V gene: TRBV5-3; D gene: .; J gene: TRBJ2-5; CDR3 DNA: TGTGCCAGAAGCTTCCTCCCCTATGTGAGGGAGACCCAGTACTTC; CDR3 protein: CARSFLPYVRETQYF
CDR3 length: 15; V gene: TRBV19; D gene: TRBD1; J gene: TRBJ1-1; CDR3 DNA: TGTGCCAGTAGATCACCAGGGGGCGGGAACACTGAAGCTTTCTTT; CDR3 protein: CASRSPGGGNTEAFF
CDR3 length: 16; V gene: TRBV18; D gene: TRBD1; J gene: TRBJ2-3; CDR3 DNA: TGTGCCAGCTCACCCACTACAGGGGGCGTCTCGGATACGCAGTATTTT; CDR3 protein: CASSPTTGGVSDTQYF
CDR3 length: 15; V gene: TRBV9; D gene: TRBD1; J gene: TRBJ1-6; CDR3 DNA: TGTGCCAGCAGTGCATCCGGGACAGGGGCCTCACCCCTCCACTTT; CDR3 protein: CASSASGTGASPLHF
CDR3 length: 14; V gene: TRBV6-1; D gene: TRBD1; J gene: TRBJ1-1; CDR3 DNA: TGTGCCAGCAGTGGAATAGGGGGCCATACTGAAGCTTTCTTT; CDR3 protein: CASSGIGGHTEAFF
CDR3 length: 15; V gene: TRBV7-2; D gene: TRBD2; J gene: TRBJ2-2; CDR3 DNA: TGTGCCAGCAGCTTCCCTAGCGGGGCCACCGGGGAGCTGTTTTTT; CDR3 protein: CASSFPSGATGELFF
CDR3 length: 16; V gene: TRBV25-1; D gene: TRBD1; J gene: TRBJ1-2; CDR3 DNA: TGTGCCAGCAGTGAAGACAGGGGGGGGACTAACTATGGCTACACCTTC; CDR3 protein: CASSEDRGGTNYGYTF
CDR3 length: 15; V gene: TRBV5-1; D gene: TRBD2; J gene: TRBJ2-5; CDR3 DNA: TGCGCCAGCAGCTCGCCGGCTAGCGGGCAAGAGACCCAGTACTTC; CDR3 protein: CASSSPASGQETQYF
CDR3 length: 13; V gene: TRBV19; D gene: TRBD1; J gene: TRBJ2-1; CDR3 DNA: TGTGCCAGTACCAAGACAGGGAACAATGAGCAGTTCTTC; CDR3 protein: CASTKTGNNEQFF
CDR3 length: 15; V gene: TRBV6-1; D gene: .; J gene: TRBJ1-1; CDR3 DNA: TGTGCCAGCAGTGAAGACGCGGGGGGCAACACTGAAGCTTTCTTT; CDR3 protein: CASSEDAGGNTEAFF
CDR3 length: 13; V gene: TRBV28; D gene: .; J gene: TRBJ1-2; CDR3 DNA: TGTGCCAGCAGTTTTCGCAGTAACTATGGCTACACCTTC; CDR3 protein: CASSFRSNYGYTF
CDR3 length: 15; V gene: TRBV9; D gene: TRBD2; J gene: TRBJ2-5; CDR3 DNA: TGTGCCAGCAGCGTAGACGGACTAGCCCAAGAGACCCAGTACTTC; CDR3 protein: CASSVDGLAQETQYF
CDR3 length: 16; V gene: TRBV21-1; D gene: .; J gene: TRBJ1-5; CDR3 DNA: TGTGCCAGCAGCGCGACAGTCCATCCCCCGGATCAGCCCCAGCATTTT; CDR3 protein: CASSATVHPPDQPQHF
CDR3 length: 17; V gene: TRBV9; D gene: TRBD2; J gene: TRBJ2-3; CDR3 DNA: TGTGCCAGCAGCGTAGTGTCTAGCGGGGGCTCGGCAGATACGCAGTATTTT; CDR3 protein: CASSVVSSGGSADTQYF
CDR3 length: 16; V gene: TRBV5-5; D gene: TRBD1; J gene: TRBJ2-1; CDR3 DNA: TGTGCCAGCAGACTAGACAGGGCCGGCTCCTACAATGAGCAGTTCTTC; CDR3 protein: CASRLDRAGSYNEQFF
CDR3 length: 13; V gene: TRBV6-4; D gene: .; J gene: TRBJ1-6; CDR3 DNA: TGTGCCAGCAGTGAATCCCCGAATTCACCCCTCCACTTT; CDR3 protein: CASSESPNSPLHF
CDR3 length: 12; V gene: TRBV19; D gene: .; J gene: TRBJ2-2; CDR3 DNA: TGTGCCACAGGGGCTTATAGCGGGGAGCTGTTTTTT; CDR3 protein: CATGAYSGELFF
CDR3 length: 15; V gene: TRBV2; D gene: TRBD2; J gene: TRBJ2-3; CDR3 DNA: TGTGCCAGCAGTAAGCGGGGGGGCGGGGATGATACGCAGTATTTT; CDR3 protein: CASSKRGGGDDTQYF
CDR3 length: 15; V gene: TRBV7-3; D gene: .; J gene: TRBJ1-6; CDR3 DNA: TGTGCCAGCAGCTTAGATTCAGGGGTCAATTCACCCCTCCACTTT; CDR3 protein: CASSLDSGVNSPLHF
CDR3 length: 15; V gene: TRBV7-3; D gene: TRBD1; J gene: TRBJ1-2; CDR3 DNA: TGTGCCAGCAGCTTAAACCCGGGACAGAACTATGGCTACACCTTC; CDR3 protein: CASSLNPGQNYGYTF
CDR3 length: 13; V gene: TRBV6-1; D gene: TRBD2; J gene: TRBJ2-1; CDR3 DNA: TGTGCAACGGGAGGGGGGGGCTACAATGAGCAGTTCTTC; CDR3 protein: CATGGGGYNEQFF